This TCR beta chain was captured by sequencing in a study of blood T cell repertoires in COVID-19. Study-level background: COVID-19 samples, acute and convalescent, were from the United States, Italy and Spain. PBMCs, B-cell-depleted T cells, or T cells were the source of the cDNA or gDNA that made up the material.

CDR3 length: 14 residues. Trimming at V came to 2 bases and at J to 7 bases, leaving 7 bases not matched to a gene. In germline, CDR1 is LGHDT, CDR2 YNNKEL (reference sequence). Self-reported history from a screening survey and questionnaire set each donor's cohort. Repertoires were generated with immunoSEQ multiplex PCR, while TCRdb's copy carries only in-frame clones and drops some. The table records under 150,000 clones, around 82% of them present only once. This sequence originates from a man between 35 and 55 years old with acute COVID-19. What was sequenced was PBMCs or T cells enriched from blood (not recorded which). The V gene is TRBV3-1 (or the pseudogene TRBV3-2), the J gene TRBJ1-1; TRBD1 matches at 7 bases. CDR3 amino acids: CASSQQQGFDEAFF. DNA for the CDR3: TGTGCCAGCAGCCAACAACAGGGGTTTGATGAAGCTTTCTTT.